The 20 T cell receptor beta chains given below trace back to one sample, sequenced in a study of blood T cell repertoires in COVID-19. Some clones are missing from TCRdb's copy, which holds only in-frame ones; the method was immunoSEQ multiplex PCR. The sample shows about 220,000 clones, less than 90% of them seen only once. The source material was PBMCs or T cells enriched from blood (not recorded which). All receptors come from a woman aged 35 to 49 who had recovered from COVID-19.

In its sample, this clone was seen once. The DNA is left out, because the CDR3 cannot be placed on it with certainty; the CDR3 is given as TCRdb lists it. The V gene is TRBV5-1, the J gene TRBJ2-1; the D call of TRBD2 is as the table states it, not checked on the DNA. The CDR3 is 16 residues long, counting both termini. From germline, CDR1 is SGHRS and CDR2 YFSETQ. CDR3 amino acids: CASILGANRGYNEQFF.

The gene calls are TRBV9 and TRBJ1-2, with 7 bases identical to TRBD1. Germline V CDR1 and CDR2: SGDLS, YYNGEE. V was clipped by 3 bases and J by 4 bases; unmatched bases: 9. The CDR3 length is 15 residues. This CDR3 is CASSATRTGIYGYTF. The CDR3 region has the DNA TGTGCCAGCAGCGCTACCAGGACAGGCATCTATGGCTACACCTTC.

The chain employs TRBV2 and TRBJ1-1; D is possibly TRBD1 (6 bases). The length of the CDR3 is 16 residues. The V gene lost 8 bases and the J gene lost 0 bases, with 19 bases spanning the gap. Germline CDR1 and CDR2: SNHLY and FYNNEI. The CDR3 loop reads CASQGDPDRLNTEAFF. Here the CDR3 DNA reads TGTGCCAGCCAAGGCGACCCTGACAGGTTGAACACTGAAGCTTTCTTT.

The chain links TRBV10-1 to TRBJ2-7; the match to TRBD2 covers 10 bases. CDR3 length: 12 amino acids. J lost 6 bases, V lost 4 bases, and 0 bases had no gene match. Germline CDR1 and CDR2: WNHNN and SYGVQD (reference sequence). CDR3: CASSGTSGEQYF. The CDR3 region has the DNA TGCGCCAGCAGTGGGACTAGCGGCGAGCAGTACTTC.

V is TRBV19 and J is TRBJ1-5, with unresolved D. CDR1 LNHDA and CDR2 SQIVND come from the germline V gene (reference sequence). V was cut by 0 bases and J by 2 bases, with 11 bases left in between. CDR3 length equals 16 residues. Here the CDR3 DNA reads TGTGCCAGTAGTATAGATCAGGTGTCTGGCAATCAGCCCCAGCATTTT. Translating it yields CASSIDQVSGNQPQHF.

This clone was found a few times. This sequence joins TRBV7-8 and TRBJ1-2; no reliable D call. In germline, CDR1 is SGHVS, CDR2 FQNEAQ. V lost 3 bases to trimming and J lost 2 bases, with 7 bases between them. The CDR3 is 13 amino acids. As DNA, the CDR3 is TGTGCCAGCAGCTTGGAACAGAACTATGGCTACACCTTC. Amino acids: CASSLEQNYGYTF.

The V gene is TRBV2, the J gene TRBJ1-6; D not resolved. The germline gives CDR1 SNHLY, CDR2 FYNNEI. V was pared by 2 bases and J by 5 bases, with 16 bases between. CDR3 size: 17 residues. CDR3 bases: TGTGCCAGCAGTGAATACAAGCGGGGATCTCATAATTCACCCCTCCACTTT. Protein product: CASSEYKRGSHNSPLHF.

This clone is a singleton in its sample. The CDR3 reads CAWSDRTGGRDEQYF. The CDR3, as DNA: TGTGCCTGGAGTGACCGGACAGGGGGCAGGGACGAGCAGTACTTC. V gene TRBV30 combines with J gene TRBJ2-7, with 11 bases fitting TRBD1. V was pared by 1 base and J by 5 bases, with 7 bases of the junction left unmatched. The CDR3 extends over 15 amino acids. Germline V lookup: CDR1 GTSNPN, CDR2 SVGIG (reference sequence). The entire variable domain, with the rest obtained from reference TRBV30 and TRBJ2-7, is as follows: SQTIHQWPATLVQPVGSPLSLECTVEGTSNPNLYWYRQAAGRGLQLLFYSVGIGQISSEVPQNLSASRPQDRQFILSSKKLLLSDSGFYLCAWSDRTGGRDEQYFGPGTRLTVT.

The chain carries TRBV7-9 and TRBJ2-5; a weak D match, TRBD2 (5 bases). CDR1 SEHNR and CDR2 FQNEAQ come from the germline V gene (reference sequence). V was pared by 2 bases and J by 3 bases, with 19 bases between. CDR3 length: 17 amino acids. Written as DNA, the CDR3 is TGTGCCAGCAGCTTAAGTACGCGGGCCCCGGAGGAAGAGACCCAGTACTTC. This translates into CASSLSTRAPEEETQYF.

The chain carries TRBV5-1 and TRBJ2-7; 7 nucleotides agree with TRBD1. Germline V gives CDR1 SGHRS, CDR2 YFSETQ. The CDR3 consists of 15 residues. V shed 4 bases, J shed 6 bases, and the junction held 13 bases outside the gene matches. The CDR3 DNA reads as TGCGCCAGCAGCCTAAACCCCACAGGGGATCCCGAGCAGTACTTC. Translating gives CASSLNPTGDPEQYF.

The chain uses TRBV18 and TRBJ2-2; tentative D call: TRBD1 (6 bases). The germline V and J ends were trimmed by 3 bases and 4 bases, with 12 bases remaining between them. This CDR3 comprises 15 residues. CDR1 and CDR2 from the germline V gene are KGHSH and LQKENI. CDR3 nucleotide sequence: TGTGCCAGCTCACCGCAACAGGGATCCACCGGGGAGCTGTTTTTT. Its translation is CASSPQQGSTGELFF.

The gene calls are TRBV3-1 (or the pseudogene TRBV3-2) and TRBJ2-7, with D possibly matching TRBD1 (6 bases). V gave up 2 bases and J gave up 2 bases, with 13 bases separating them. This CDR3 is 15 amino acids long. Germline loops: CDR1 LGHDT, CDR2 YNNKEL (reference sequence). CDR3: CASSQTRDTTYEQYF. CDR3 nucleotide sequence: TGTGCCAGCAGCCAAACCCGGGACACTACCTACGAGCAGTACTTC.

CDR3 loop: CASQRAAGGYTF. CDR3 sequence (DNA): TGTGCCAGCCAACGGGCAGCGGGCGGCTACACCTTC. The V and J genes are TRBV6-5 and TRBJ1-2; D not certain. Germline V CDR1 and CDR2: MNHEY, SVGAGI. CDR3 length equals 12 residues. The V end lost 8 bases, the J end lost 8 bases, and 15 bases lay between the germline ends.

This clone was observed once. The chain's CDR3 is CASSFYPGLAGGPSQYNEQFF. In nucleotides, the CDR3 is TGTGCCAGCAGTTTTTATCCCGGACTAGCGGGAGGACCAAGTCAATACAATGAGCAGTTCTTC. The chain carries TRBV28 and TRBJ2-1, with 14 bases fitting TRBD2. CDR1 and CDR2 from the germline V gene are MDHEN and SYDVKM. With V trimmed by 3 bases and J by 4 bases, 17 bases remained unmatched. The CDR3 is 21 residues long.

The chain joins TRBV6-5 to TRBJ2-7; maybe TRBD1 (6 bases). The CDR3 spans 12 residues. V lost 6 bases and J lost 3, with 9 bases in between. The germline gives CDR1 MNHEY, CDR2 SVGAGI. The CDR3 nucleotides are TGTGCCAGCAGGTCACAGGGCTACGAGCAGTACGTC. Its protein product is CASRSQGYEQYV.

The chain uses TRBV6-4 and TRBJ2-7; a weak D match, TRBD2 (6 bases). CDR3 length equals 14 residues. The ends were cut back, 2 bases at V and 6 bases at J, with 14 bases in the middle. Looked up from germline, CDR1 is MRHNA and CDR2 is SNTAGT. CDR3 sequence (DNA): TGTGCCAGCAGTGACCAATGGCGGGATATCGAGCAGTACGTC. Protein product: CASSDQWRDIEQYV.

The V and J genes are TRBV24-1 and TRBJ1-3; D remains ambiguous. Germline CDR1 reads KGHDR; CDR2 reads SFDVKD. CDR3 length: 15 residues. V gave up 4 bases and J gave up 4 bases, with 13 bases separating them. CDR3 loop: CATSDPRTGGNTIYF. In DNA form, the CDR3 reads TGTGCCACCAGTGACCCTCGGACGGGAGGAAACACCATATATTTT.

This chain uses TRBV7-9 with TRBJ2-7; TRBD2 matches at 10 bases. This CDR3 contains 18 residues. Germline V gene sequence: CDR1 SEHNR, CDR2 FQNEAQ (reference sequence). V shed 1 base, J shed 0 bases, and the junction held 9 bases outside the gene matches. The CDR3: CASSLGLTSGSSSYEQYF. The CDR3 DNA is TGTGCCAGCAGCTTAGGTCTGACTAGCGGGTCTAGCTCCTACGAGCAGTACTTC.

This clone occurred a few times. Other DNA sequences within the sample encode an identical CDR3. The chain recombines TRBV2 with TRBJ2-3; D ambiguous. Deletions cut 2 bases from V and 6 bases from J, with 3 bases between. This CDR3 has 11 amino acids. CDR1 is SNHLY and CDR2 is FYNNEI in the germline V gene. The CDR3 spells CASSESDTQYF. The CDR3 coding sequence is TGTGCCAGCAGTGAATCGGATACGCAGTATTTT.

CDR3 region: CASSSFQGGEQYV. The CDR3, as DNA: TGCGCCAGCAGCTCCTTTCAGGGAGGCGAGCAGTACGTC. V usage is TRBV5-1 and J usage is TRBJ2-7; the D gene is possibly TRBD2 (6 bases). Germline CDR1 reads SGHRS; CDR2 reads YFSETQ. This CDR3 spans 13 amino acids. Between the trimmed V and J ends, which lost 3 bases and 6 bases, there was a span of 13 bases.